This TCR beta chain was profiled in a study of T cell repertoires in cytomegalovirus infection (dated by TCRdb to about 2019). Some background on the complete study: Donor HLA type was relevant to the analysis, as public TCR beta signatures indicated carriage of CMV infection together with the matching HLA type.

For CDR1 and CDR2, the germline V gene lists SGHDT and YYEEEE. V gives up 4 bases and J gives up 3 bases, and the segment between their germline ends measures 13 bases. The cysteine opens and the phenylalanine closes a CDR3 of 14 amino acids. The retained sequence is limited to the CDR3, 42 bases, with the frame set at the first base. Study-level results and caveats: In both this cohort and an independent cohort of several hundred donors, the cumulative frequency of public TCR beta family members distinguished carriers of CMV infection plus the relevant HLA type. The ex vivo response was dominated by HLA-C-restricted CMV-specific TCR beta clonotypes, which also provided the single most frequent clonotype in two of eight donors.

Note on this clonotype: Its target antigen remains unknown. No per-base quality is available; no much larger clone lies one base away.

Sequencing used an Illumina HiSeq 1500. The public reads were reprocessed in TCRdb via fastp at Q25 and MiXCR, keeping in-frame beta chains. Each record represents a unique CDR3 protein, reported with the most common genes and DNA among its rows. Here the sample has 400,000 or so distinct CDR3 sequences; 25% to 40% occur a single time. The ten largest clones take up 12% to 15% of the sample. The receptor chain draws on TRBV5-6 and TRBJ1-2; the D gene lacks a confident call. What was sequenced was PBMCs. This sequence was found in a human donor in good health (CMV status not recorded). Some clones in this sample may be carry-over from other donors' samples. The DNA sequence is TGTGCCAGCAGCCGATTTACACTGGACTATGGCTACACCTTC. The resulting protein is CASSRFTLDYGYTF.